The 9 T cell receptor beta chains given below trace back to one sample, sequenced in a study of cytomegalovirus exposure and HLA in healthy donors (dated by TCRdb to between 2016 and 2019). Receptor libraries were prepared by the immunoSEQ multiplex PCR assay. For the multiplex PCR, a mixture combining 60 forward primers for TCR Vbeta segments and 13 reverse primers for TCR Jbeta segments was used. TCRdb holds this immuneACCESS table with in-frame rearrangements only. Some clones are missing; in checked studies, unresolved V genes explain under half, and the rest has no known cause. For this sample there are under 150,000 clones; approximately 80% appear just once. The ten most abundant clones make up less than 5.5% of the sample. Source material: PBMCs. The origin of the receptors is a woman aged 25 to 39 in good health and CMV-seropositive.

Regarding this clone: In the same sample, other DNA sequences code for this CDR3. The rearrangement uses TRBV5-1 and TRBJ1-1; unclear D gene. CDR1 SGHRS and CDR2 YFSETQ come from the germline V gene. CDR3 length: 14 amino acids. With 0 bases removed from V and 1 base from J, the gap between germline ends came to 7 bases. CDR3 residues: CASSLEAGNTEAFF. DNA for the CDR3: TGCGCCAGCAGCTTGGAGGCAGGGAACACTGAAGCTTTCTTT. Combining the CDR3 with reference TRBV5-1 and TRBJ1-1 gives the whole variable domain KAGVTQTPRYLIKTRGQQVTLSCSPISGHRSVSWYQQTPGQGLQFLFEYFSETQRNKGNFPGRFSGRQFSNSRSEMNVSTLELGDSALYLCASSLEAGNTEAFFGQGTRLTVV.

The V and J genes are TRBV6-5 and TRBJ2-1, with 15 positions matching TRBD2. Trimming at V came to 5 bases and at J to 7 bases, leaving 3 bases not matched to a gene. The CDR3 sequence is 15 residues long. CDR1 and CDR2 (germline): MNHEY, SVGAGI. The CDR3 nucleotides read TGTGCCAGCAGTCCAGGACTAGCGGGGGGGAATGAGCAGTTCTTC. It encodes CASSPGLAGGNEQFF.

The chain recombines TRBV5-1 with TRBJ2-7, with 13 bases identical to TRBD2. There are 16 residues in the CDR3. Germline V gene sequence: CDR1 SGHRS, CDR2 YFSETQ. V trimming: 4 bases; J trimming: 4 bases; junction bases outside the gene matches: 8. The CDR3 nucleotides are TGCGCCAGCAGCACCGGGACTAGCGGGGAAGGGTACGAGCAGTACTTC. Translated: CASSTGTSGEGYEQYF.

Only one count was recorded for this clone. This chain connects TRBV10-3 to TRBJ2-2; a possible D gene is TRBD2 (6 bases). The V end lost 8 bases, the J end lost 7 bases, and 14 bases lay between the germline ends. CDR1 and CDR2 from the germline V gene are ENHRY and SYGVKD. This CDR3 region has 13 residues. The CDR3 coding sequence is TGTGCCATCTCCGGTAGCGGTGTCGGGGAGCTGTTTTTT. Amino acid sequence: CAISGSGVGELFF.

This chain connects TRBV9 to TRBJ2-3; D possibly corresponds to TRBD2 (6 bases). The germline V gene has CDR1 SGDLS and CDR2 YYNGEE. The V end lost 1 base, the J end lost 1 base, and 13 bases lay between the germline ends. The CDR3 runs to 16 residues. CDR3 region: CASSVSSGLGTDTQYF. As DNA, the CDR3 is TGTGCCAGCAGCGTAAGCAGCGGGCTGGGCACAGATACGCAGTATTTT.

V and J are TRBV5-4 and TRBJ1-6; D ambiguous. The CDR3 runs 15 residues. Per the germline V gene, CDR1 is SGHNT and CDR2 is YYREEE (reference sequence). Trimming pared 0 bases from V and 7 bases from J, leaving 11 bases between. This CDR3 reads CASSLASGQNSPLHF. The CDR3 coding sequence is TGTGCCAGCAGCTTGGCGTCAGGCCAAAATTCACCCCTCCACTTT.

This chain uses TRBV28 with TRBJ1-5; tentatively, D is TRBD1 (5 bases). The germline gives CDR1 MDHEN, CDR2 SYDVKM. V dropped 3 bases and J dropped 6 bases, with 15 bases sitting between them. The CDR3 has 15 amino acids. The CDR3 DNA sequence: TGTGCCAGCAGTTTTAGGACAAGGGTCGGTCAGCCCCAGCATTTT. Its protein product is CASSFRTRVGQPQHF.

A single count supports this clone. The chain carries TRBV30 and TRBJ1-1, with D perhaps matching TRBD1 (5 bases). This CDR3 comprises 14 residues. The germline CDR1 and CDR2 sequences are GTSNPN and SVGIG (reference sequence). Trimming left V 4 bases short and J 5 bases short, with 17 bases between. The DNA of the CDR3 is TGTGCCTGGACTACCGGCGGGGGTACGACTGAAGCTTTCTTT. The encoded protein is CAWTTGGGTTEAFF.

V and J are TRBV27 and TRBJ2-5; a weak D match, TRBD2 (5 bases). With the DNA end fitting TRBJ2-7 better, the J assignment may be wrong. This CDR3 region has 16 residues. The germline CDR1 and CDR2 sequences are MNHEY and SMNVEV (reference sequence). CDR3 sequence: CASSLLSPGSSYEQYF. CDR3 in DNA: TGTGCCAGCAGTTTATTATCCCCGGGGAGCTCCTACGAGCAGTACTTC.